The clone carrying this TCR beta chain is a singleton in its sample. The antigen is undetermined. The data were taken from a study of T cells in narcolepsy. Study background: Donors had narcolepsy type 1 or type 2, or were healthy controls. Study-level points and caveats: Same-patient CSF and blood CD4+ T cell clonotypes included HCRT-specific and TRIB2-specific autoreactive ones. Autoreactive clonotypes reportedly recurred in blood of same and different patients, not controls. In some patient and control memory CD4+ samples, autoreactive clones were absent.

TCRdb keeps only in-frame clones here, not all; method: immunoSEQ multiplex PCR. The sample records over 15,000 clones, over 75% being singletons. V lost 4 bases and J lost 2; bases outside the gene matches: 3. The CDR3 spans 15 residues. Germline values: CDR1 SNHLY, CDR2 FYNNEI. This clonotype was sampled from a human donor in good health. Specimen: memory (CD45RA-) CD4+ T cells from blood. The chain has TRBV2 and TRBJ2-1, with 9 bases that match TRBD2. DNA for the CDR3: TGTGCCAGCAGTGCCCTAGCGGGAACCTACAATGAGCAGTTCTTC. Translated, it gives CASSALAGTYNEQFF.